The entry below gives a single T cell receptor beta chain sequence along with its context. The data were obtained in a study of T cells after yellow fever vaccination. Notes on the study in general: Most clones from primary vaccination resurfaced after the booster (about 95% CD4, 88% CD8).

Synthesis of TCR cDNA relied on 5'RACE template switching, which attached a universal primer site and UMIs. TCRdb passed the 5' RACE reads through MiXCR, listing each CDR3 protein once. The sample shows about 27,000 distinct CDR3 sequences, roughly 4.5% of them seen only once. CDR1 is SGDLS and CDR2 is YYNGEE in the germline V gene. The CDR3 totals 20 residues. Trimming left V 3 bases short and J 0 bases short, with 25 bases between. Sequences were derived from PBMCs, either bulk or a sorted T-cell subset (CD4+, CD8+, memory, or dextramer-sorted; not recorded which), sampled on the day of the yellow fever booster vaccination. This clonotype was obtained from a man aged 18-30 years who received the YFV17D yellow fever vaccine. The rearrangement joins TRBV9 to TRBJ1-5; D may be TRBD1 (5 bases). The CDR3 nucleotides read TGTGCCAGCAGCGCCCGACGGGACCGGTGGCCAAATCATAGCAATCAGCCCCAGCATTTT. This translates into CASSARRDRWPNHSNQPQHF.